Listed here are 3 T cell receptor beta chains from one sample, sequenced in a study of CD8 T cells in Susac syndrome. When the RNA was reverse transcribed, random hexamers were used with an input of roughly 0.5 to 1 ug. One entry per CDR3 protein, called by TCRdb with MiXCR from the immunoSEQ multiplex PCR reads. The sample shows 77,000 or so distinct CDR3 sequences, roughly 91% of them seen only once. Input material: CD4+ T cells from PBMCs. The source is a human donor with Susac syndrome.

The genes are TRBV5-1 and TRBJ2-5; maybe TRBD2 (5 bases). This CDR3 region has 15 residues. The germline V gene has CDR1 SGHRS and CDR2 YFSETQ. With 0 bases removed from V and 4 bases from J, the gap between germline ends came to 13 bases. CDR3 region: CASSLGEGGPETQYF. Here the CDR3 DNA reads TGCGCCAGCAGCTTGGGGGAAGGAGGACCAGAGACCCAGTACTTC.

Remarks on this clonotype: At one boundary the junction diverges from the germline segment, which might be a read error. The chain joins TRBV10-3 to TRBJ2-3; TRBD1 matches at 7 bases. The CDR3 loop spans 13 amino acids. Germline V gene sequence: CDR1 ENHRY, CDR2 SYGVKD. CDR3 bases: TGTGCCGTCAGACAGGGTGGGGAAGATACGCAGTATTTT. This sequence encodes CAVRQGGEDTQYF.

Comments on this clonotype: At one end, the junction sequence differs from germline, possibly due to a read error. The J gene is TRBJ2-6, the V gene TRBV20-1; TRBD1 matches at 8 bases. The CDR3 is made up of 17 amino acids. Germline lookup yields CDR1 DFQATT and CDR2 SNEGSKA (reference sequence). CDR3 DNA sequence: TGCAGTGCTGGAGATAGGACAGGGCCTCTCGGGGCCAACGTCCTGACTTTC. Translated: CSAGDRTGPLGANVLTF.